Shown below are 3 T cell receptor beta chains from a single sample sequenced in a study of regulatory T cells in long-lasting Graves disease. The time point denotes: newly diagnosed GD, antithyroid drugs for less than 3 months. There was RNA extracted from PBMCs, and the TCR library was made from it. Arm-PCR with iRepertoire HTBI primers amplified the CDR3 regions for these TCR beta libraries. TCRdb reprocessed the multiplex PCR reads with MiXCR, giving one entry per CDR3 protein. The sample has 500,000 or so distinct CDR3 sequences, roughly a sixth seen once. These data were also reused for a study on T cells in Graves' hyperthyroidism and ophthalmopathy.

The input for sequencing was peripheral blood mononuclear cells (PBMCs), taken at new diagnosis, from a patient treated with antithyroid drugs. Receptors originate from a woman aged 40 to 65 with Graves disease.

The chain joins TRBV7-3 to TRBJ2-7; TRBD1 is a possible D gene (6 bases). The CDR3 has 16 amino acids. V was trimmed by 2 bases and J by 1 base, leaving 15 bases between them. The germline V gene has CDR1 SGHTA and CDR2 FQGTGA. The CDR3 loop is CASSLFSGDRSYEQYF. For the CDR3, the DNA is TGTGCCAGCAGCTTATTTTCAGGGGATCGTTCCTACGAGCAGTACTTC.

This sequence joins TRBV18 and TRBJ2-2; a possible D gene is TRBD1 (5 bases). Germline CDR1 is KGHSH and CDR2 is LQKENI. The CDR3 loop spans 15 amino acids. Trimming removed 3 bases from V and 0 bases from J, with 8 bases in between. Written as DNA, the CDR3 is TGTGCCAGCTCACCGGGGCGCGCGAACACCGGGGAGCTGTTTTTT. This gives the protein CASSPGRANTGELFF.

In this sample, this clonotype turned up a few times. The rearrangement links TRBV7-9 to TRBJ2-7; 7 positions match TRBD2. Trimming at V came to 4 bases and at J to 7 bases, leaving 1 base not matched to a gene. Germline V gene data show CDR1 as SEHNR and CDR2 as FQNEAQ (reference sequence). This CDR3 has 11 residues. This CDR3 is CASSWGGEQYF. In nucleotides, the CDR3 is TGTGCCAGCAGCTGGGGGGGAGAGCAGTACTTC.